The 23 T cell receptor beta chains listed next were all sequenced from one sample in a study of control samples from healthy donors and cancer patients. Using immunoSEQ multiplex PCR, the repertoire was profiled, and TCRdb retains in-frame clones only, with some absent. The sample contains approximately 41,000 clones, about 94% of which appear only once. The sequencing input was blood. These receptors all come from a man aged 60 to 69 in good health.

The genes are TRBV11-2 and TRBJ2-7; 11 bases match TRBD2. The V and J ends lost 5 bases and 5 bases, in that order; junction bases with no gene match: 8. Germline V gene data show CDR1 as SGHAT and CDR2 as FQNNGV. This CDR3 has 15 residues. The CDR3: CASSPGGTSGDEQYF. The DNA for the CDR3 is TGTGCCAGCAGCCCAGGGGGGACTAGCGGCGACGAGCAGTACTTC.

This clone was recorded once. The V call is TRBV11-2, the J call TRBJ2-7; the D is unclear. CDR1 SGHAT and CDR2 FQNNGV come from the germline V gene. The CDR3 loop spans 14 amino acids. V lost 2 bases to trimming and J lost 6 bases, with 14 bases between them. DNA of the CDR3: TGTGCCAGCAGCTTATTGGTCCAGGCTACCGAGCAGTACTTC. This codes for CASSLLVQATEQYF.

This sequence joins TRBV14 and TRBJ2-7; D remains unclear. Germline CDR1 reads SGHDN; CDR2 reads FVKESK. The CDR3 is 15 residues long. Trimming stripped 0 bases from V and 6 bases from J, with 15 bases between. CDR3 DNA: TGTGCCAGCAGCCAAGAAGGTCAGCCGACGGGCGAGCAGTACTTC. Amino acids: CASSQEGQPTGEQYF.

J is TRBJ2-1 and V is TRBV5-1, with 10 bases fitting TRBD1. Per germline, CDR1 SGHRS and CDR2 YFSETQ. This CDR3 is 15 amino acids long. Trimming removed 6 bases from V and 8 bases from J; junction bases left unmatched: 11. For the CDR3, the DNA is TGCGCCAGCAACCCCCGACAGGGGGCGCAGGATGAGCAGTTCTTC. Translating it yields CASNPRQGAQDEQFF. Filled out from reference TRBV5-1 and TRBJ2-1, the complete variable domain reads KAGVTQTPRYLIKTRGQQVTLSCSPISGHRSVSWYQQTPGQGLQFLFEYFSETQRNKGNFPGRFSGRQFSNSRSEMNVSTLELGDSALYLCASNPRQGAQDEQFFGPGTRLTVL.

This sequence joins TRBV30 and TRBJ2-7; maybe TRBD2 (6 bases). CDR3 size: 15 residues. The germline V gene encodes CDR1 GTSNPN and CDR2 SVGIG (reference sequence). Trimming left V 0 bases short and J 2 bases short, with 14 bases between. The CDR3 is CAWSVWQGGPYEQYF. The CDR3 nucleotides read TGTGCCTGGAGTGTATGGCAGGGAGGCCCCTACGAGCAGTACTTC.

The V gene is TRBV19, the J gene TRBJ2-7, with a weak D call TRBD1 (6 bases). In germline, CDR1 is LNHDA, CDR2 SQIVND (reference sequence). The V end lost 4 bases, the J end lost 6 bases, and 10 bases lay between the germline ends. The CDR3 runs 12 residues. The CDR3 DNA reads TGTGCCAGTAGTAAAGACAGGAGCGAGCAGTACTTC. This encodes CASSKDRSEQYF.

The rearrangement links TRBV28 to TRBJ2-5; D unresolved. CDR3 length equals 10 residues. V lost 3 bases, J lost 5 bases, and 1 base lay in between. Germline V gene lookup returns CDR1 MDHEN and CDR2 SYDVKM. The CDR3 DNA reads TGTGCCAGCAGTTTGGAGACCCAGTACTTC. It is translated as CASSLETQYF.

The chain couples TRBV2 to TRBJ2-3; D is possibly TRBD2 (6 bases). V was cut by 0 bases and J by 2 bases, with 24 bases left in between. CDR1 and CDR2 from the germline V gene are SNHLY and FYNNEI. This CDR3 region has 20 residues. In DNA form, the CDR3 reads TGTGCCAGCAGTGAAGCAAAGTTAGTGCTCGTGGGAGGACCCACAGATACGCAGTATTTT. It encodes CASSEAKLVLVGGPTDTQYF.

This clone was seen a handful of times. V and J are TRBV14 and TRBJ1-4; D not certain. Trimming pared 0 bases from V and 8 bases from J, leaving 10 bases between. This CDR3 contains 14 residues. Germline assignment: CDR1 SGHDN and CDR2 FVKESK. CDR3 residues: CASSQEPEREKLFF. CDR3 DNA sequence: TGTGCCAGCAGCCAAGAGCCTGAAAGGGAAAAACTGTTTTTT. The variable domain in full, with the rest retrieved from reference TRBV14 and TRBJ1-4, is EAGVTQFPSHSVIEKGQTVTLRCDPISGHDNLYWYRRVMGKEIKFLLHFVKESKQDESGMPNNRFLAERTGGTYSTLKVQPAELEDSGVYFCASSQEPEREKLFFGSGTQLSVL.

The J gene is TRBJ2-3, the V gene TRBV23-1; 7 bases line up with TRBD1. TRBV23-1 is an open reading frame, and its role is uncertain. J gave up 0 bases and V 2 bases, and 5 bases lay outside the gene matches. CDR3 length: 16 residues. The CDR3 is CASSQDTTGSTDTQYF. CDR3 nucleotides: TGCGCCAGCAGTCAAGATACGACAGGGAGCACAGATACGCAGTATTTT.

For the CDR3, the DNA is TGTGCCAGCAGTGAAGGGTTCCCCCGGGGGAATTCACCCCTCCACTTT. Amino acid sequence: CASSEGFPRGNSPLHF. The chain carries TRBV2 and TRBJ1-6; tentatively, D is TRBD1 (5 bases). The CDR3 totals 16 residues. Germline V lookup: CDR1 SNHLY, CDR2 FYNNEI. Trimming pared 1 base from V and 7 bases from J, leaving 14 bases between.

The rearrangement joins TRBV11-3 to TRBJ1-4; D is unclear. CDR3 size: 15 residues. In germline, CDR1 is SGHNT, CDR2 YENEEA. Trimming stripped 0 bases from V and 5 bases from J, with 10 bases between. CDR3 in amino acids: CASSLDGMGNEKLFF. The CDR3 DNA reads as TGTGCCAGCAGCTTAGACGGGATGGGCAATGAAAAACTGTTTTTT.

Here the CDR3 reads CASSLLRGQETQYF. DNA of the CDR3: TGTGCCAGCAGCTTACTCAGGGGTCAGGAGACCCAGTACTTC. The chain combines TRBV7-9 with TRBJ2-5; D possibly corresponds to TRBD1 (6 bases). V was clipped by 2 bases and J by 5 bases, with 12 bases between them. The germline V gene encodes CDR1 SEHNR and CDR2 FQNEAQ (reference sequence). The CDR3 consists of 14 residues.

The chain has TRBV5-1 and TRBJ2-5; D ambiguous. V dropped 4 bases and J dropped 2 bases, with 12 bases sitting between them. The CDR3 spans 14 residues. In germline, CDR1 is SGHRS, CDR2 YFSETQ. The CDR3 loop is CASSLPAAQETQYF. The DNA for the CDR3 is TGCGCCAGCAGCCTACCGGCGGCGCAAGAGACCCAGTACTTC.

The chain combines TRBV15 with TRBJ2-3; TRBD2 matches at 13 bases. CDR1 and CDR2 (germline): LNHNV, YYDKDF (reference sequence). V lost 4 bases, J lost 6 bases, and 7 bases stayed unmatched. The CDR3 loop spans 16 amino acids. The CDR3 sequence is CATSTRTSGSSDTQYF. DNA of the CDR3: TGTGCCACCAGCACGCGGACTAGCGGGAGTTCTGATACGCAGTATTTT.

This clone has a handful of counts. J is TRBJ1-5 and V is TRBV5-1; D may be TRBD1 (5 bases). Trimming cost V 4 bases and J 0 bases, with 11 bases left between them. Germline V gene lookup returns CDR1 SGHRS and CDR2 YFSETQ. This CDR3 region has 15 residues. The CDR3 bases are TGCGCCAGCAGCCCCGACAGTTTTAGCAATCAGCCCCAGCATTTT. It translates to CASSPDSFSNQPQHF.

In nucleotides, the CDR3 is TGTGCCAGCAGTACCTACTTCGGGACAGGCTCCAATGGCTACACCTTC. Translating gives CASSTYFGTGSNGYTF. The chain carries TRBV27 and TRBJ1-2; TRBD1 agrees at 8 bases. Germline CDR1 is MNHEY and CDR2 is SMNVEV (reference sequence). CDR3 length: 16 residues. V was clipped by 5 bases and J by 6 bases; unmatched bases: 14.

The rearrangement links TRBV5-6 to TRBJ2-1; 7 bases are a match to TRBD2. Germline assignment: CDR1 SGHDT and CDR2 YYEEEE. This CDR3 is built from 15 residues. The V gene end was trimmed by 1 base and the J gene end by 12 bases; junction bases not matched to a gene: 13. For the CDR3, the DNA is TGTGCCAGCAGCTTGAGGTGGGAGGGCCCTCGAAGGCAGTTCTTC. It codes for CASSLRWEGPRRQFF.

The chain couples TRBV6-5 to TRBJ1-4; D may be TRBD1 (5 bases). V was cut by 4 bases and J by 7 bases, with 16 bases left in between. In germline, CDR1 is MNHEY, CDR2 SVGAGI. The CDR3 covers 15 residues. The CDR3 sequence: CASSFDGASGEKLFF. The CDR3 bases are TGTGCCAGCAGTTTTGACGGGGCATCGGGTGAAAAACTGTTTTTT.

This clone was observed a few times. The V and J genes are TRBV7-9 and TRBJ2-7; D may correspond to TRBD1 or TRBD2 (5 bases each). Between the trimmed V and J ends, which lost 4 bases and 2 bases, there was a span of 15 bases. CDR3 length: 15 residues. CDR1 SEHNR and CDR2 FQNEAQ come from the germline V gene (reference sequence). Here the CDR3 reads CASSSKMGVPYEQYF. The CDR3 region has the DNA TGTGCCAGCAGCTCAAAGATGGGGGTCCCCTACGAGCAGTACTTC.

J is TRBJ2-3 and V is TRBV18; TRBD1 matches 11 bases. Looked up from germline, CDR1 is KGHSH and CDR2 is LQKENI. V shed 3 bases and J 9 bases; nucleotides not matched to a gene: 8. The CDR3 loop spans 15 amino acids. The CDR3 here is CASSPPGQGDVTQYF. In DNA, the CDR3 is TGTGCCAGCTCACCCCCGGGACAGGGGGACGTGACGCAGTATTTT.

V gene TRBV19 combines with J gene TRBJ2-5; 13 bases match TRBD2. This CDR3 spans 18 amino acids. Per germline, CDR1 LNHDA and CDR2 SQIVND (reference sequence). Trimming cost V 3 bases and J 1 base; bases outside gene matches: 8. CDR3 loop: CASSIRIGLAGAQETQYF. CDR3 coding DNA: TGTGCCAGTAGTATTAGGATAGGACTAGCGGGAGCCCAAGAGACCCAGTACTTC.

Worth noting for this clone: The same CDR3 arises from other DNA sequences in this sample as well. V gene TRBV5-1 combines with J gene TRBJ2-1, with D tentatively TRBD2 (6 bases). V was cut by 4 bases and J by 0 bases, with 11 bases left in between. CDR1 is SGHRS, CDR2 YFSETQ, per germline. The CDR3 has 15 residues. CDR3 amino acids: CASSPGLGSYNEQFF. The CDR3 DNA reads as TGCGCCAGCAGCCCGGGACTGGGCTCCTACAATGAGCAGTTCTTC.